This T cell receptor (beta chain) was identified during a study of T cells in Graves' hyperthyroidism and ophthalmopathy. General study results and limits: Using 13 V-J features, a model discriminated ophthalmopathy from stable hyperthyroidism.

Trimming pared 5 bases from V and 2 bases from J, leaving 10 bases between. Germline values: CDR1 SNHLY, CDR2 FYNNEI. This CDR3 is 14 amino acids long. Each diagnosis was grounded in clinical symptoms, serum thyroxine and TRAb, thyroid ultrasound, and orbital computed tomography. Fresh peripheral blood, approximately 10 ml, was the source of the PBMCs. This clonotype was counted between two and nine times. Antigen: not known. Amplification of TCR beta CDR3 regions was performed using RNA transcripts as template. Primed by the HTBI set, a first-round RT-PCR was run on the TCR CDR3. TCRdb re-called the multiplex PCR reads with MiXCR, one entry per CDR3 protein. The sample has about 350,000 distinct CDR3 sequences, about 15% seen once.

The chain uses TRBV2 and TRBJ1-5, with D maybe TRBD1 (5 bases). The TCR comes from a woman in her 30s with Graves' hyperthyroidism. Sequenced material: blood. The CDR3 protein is CASSPQGRNQPQHF. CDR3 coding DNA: TGTGCCAGCAGTCCTCAGGGACGCAATCAGCCCCAGCATTTT.